This T cell receptor (beta chain) appears in the sequencing data of a study of breast tumors, draining lymph nodes, adjacent tissues. Findings of the study overall: That most tumor T cells come from lymph nodes remained unproven.

This clonotype was seen at least ten times. Antigen: not known. Between the trimmed V and J ends, which lost 9 bases and 0 bases, there was a span of 18 bases. The CDR3 runs 17 residues. Per germline, CDR1 LNHDA and CDR2 SQIVND (reference sequence). TCRdb reprocessed the multiplex PCR reads via MiXCR and lists one record per CDR3 protein. The sample shows fewer than 80,000 distinct CDR3 sequences, approximately 45% of them seen only once. The specimen sequenced was breast tumor tissue. The clonotype comes from a female donor with breast cancer. Some clones in this sample may be carry-over from other donors' samples. The rearrangement links TRBV19 to TRBJ2-6; tentatively, D is TRBD1 (5 bases). The chain's CDR3 is CASLDSQWVSGANVLTF. As DNA, the CDR3 is TGTGCCAGCCTCGACAGCCAGTGGGTCTCTGGGGCCAACGTCCTGACTTTC.